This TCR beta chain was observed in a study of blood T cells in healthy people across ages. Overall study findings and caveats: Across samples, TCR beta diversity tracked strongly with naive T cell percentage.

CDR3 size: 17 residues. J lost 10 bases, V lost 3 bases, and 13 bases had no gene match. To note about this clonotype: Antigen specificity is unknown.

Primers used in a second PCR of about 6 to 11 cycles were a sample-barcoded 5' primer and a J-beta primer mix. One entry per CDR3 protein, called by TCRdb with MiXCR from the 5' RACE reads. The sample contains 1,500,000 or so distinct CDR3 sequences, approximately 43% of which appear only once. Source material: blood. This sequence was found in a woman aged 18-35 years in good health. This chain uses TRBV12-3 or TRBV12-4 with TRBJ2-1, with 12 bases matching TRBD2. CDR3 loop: CASSLRSTSGRRGEQFF. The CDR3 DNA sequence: TGTGCCAGCAGTTTGAGGTCGACTAGCGGGAGAAGAGGGGAGCAGTTCTTC.